Listed here are 10 T cell receptor beta chains from one sample, sequenced in a study of CD8 T cells in Susac syndrome. An amount of RNA that ranged from about 0.45 to 1 ug was reverse transcribed with random hexamers. TCRdb fed the immunoSEQ multiplex PCR reads into MiXCR, producing one record per CDR3 protein. The repertoire holds 100,000 to 150,000 distinct CDR3 sequences, roughly 95% seen once, with more than 0.095% in the top ten. Sequencing was performed on CD4+ T cells from PBMCs. These receptors all stem from a human donor in good health.

The chain combines TRBV3-1 with TRBJ2-5; D call uncertain. Trimming cost V 1 base and J 1 base, with 4 bases left between them. The V gene's germline CDR1 is LGHDT and CDR2 YNNKEL (reference sequence). The CDR3 consists of 13 residues. CDR3 region: CASSQGVQETQYF. The CDR3 DNA sequence: TGTGCCAGCAGCCAAGGCGTCCAAGAGACCCAGTACTTC.

V usage is TRBV12-3 or TRBV12-4 and J usage is TRBJ2-1, with TRBD2 identical over 7 bases. This CDR3 is 13 amino acids long. The V gene end was trimmed by 8 bases and the J gene end by 4 bases; junction bases not matched to a gene: 5. The CDR3 is CASRGEGYNEQFF. The CDR3 bases are TGTGCCAGCCGGGGGGAGGGTTACAATGAGCAGTTCTTC.

The V and J genes are TRBV28 and TRBJ2-5; D is unclear. This CDR3 is built from 12 residues. The germline gives CDR1 MDHEN, CDR2 SYDVKM. Deletions cut 4 bases from V and 5 bases from J, with 8 bases between. The CDR3 sequence is CASSWGSETQYF. The CDR3 DNA follows: TGTGCCAGCAGTTGGGGATCGGAGACCCAGTACTTC. Full variable domain (remainder filled in from reference TRBV28 and TRBJ2-5): DVKVTQSSRYLVKRTGEKVFLECVQDMDHENMFWYRQDPGLGLRLIYFSYDVKMKEKGDIPEGYSVSREKKERFSLILESASTNQTSMYLCASSWGSETQYFGPGTRLLVL.

V gene TRBV7-9 combines with J gene TRBJ2-7, with D unresolved. The germline V gene has CDR1 SEHNR and CDR2 FQNEAQ (reference sequence). CDR3 length: 12 residues. With 1 base removed from V and 1 base from J, the gap between germline ends came to 2 bases. DNA for the CDR3: TGTGCCAGCAGCTTAGTTTCCTACGAGCAGTACTTC. As protein: CASSLVSYEQYF.

V and J are TRBV7-2 and TRBJ2-7, with D uncertain. The CDR3 sequence is 12 residues long. Trimming shortened V by 1 base and J by 11 bases, and 12 bases separated the two germline ends. Looked up from germline, CDR1 is SGHTA and CDR2 is FQGNSA. CDR3 in amino acids: CASSLDSRYEYF. Here the CDR3 DNA reads TGTGCCAGCAGCTTAGACTCGAGGTACGAGTACTTC. Looking up the rest from reference TRBV7-2 and TRBJ2-7 gives the full variable domain: GAGVSQSPSNKVTEKGKDVELRCDPISGHTALYWYRQSLGQGLEFLIYFQGNSAPDKSGLPSDRFSAERTGGSVSTLTIQRTQQEDSAVYLCASSLDSRYEYFGPGTRLTVT.

This chain joins TRBV7-2 and TRBJ2-3, with 7 positions matching TRBD1. The CDR3 consists of 15 residues. CDR1 is SGHTA and CDR2 is FQGNSA in the germline V gene. The ends lost 5 bases at V and 4 bases at J; junction bases unmatched: 9. In DNA, the CDR3 is TGTGCCAGCAGCCCGACAGGGATCATGGCAGATACGCAGTATTTT. Encoded protein: CASSPTGIMADTQYF.

This clonotype was seen just once. This chain joins TRBV10-3 and TRBJ2-7, with TRBD1 identical over 7 bases. J gave up 7 bases and V 4 bases, and 7 bases lay outside the gene matches. Germline lookup yields CDR1 ENHRY and CDR2 SYGVKD. This CDR3 is 13 amino acids long. Written as DNA, the CDR3 is TGTGCCATCAGTGCCTCGGGACAGTTGGAGCAGTACTTC. Its protein is CAISASGQLEQYF.

Concerning this clonotype: One junction end does not reproduce the germline sequence, and a read error may be involved. The chain is built from TRBV3-1 and TRBJ1-1, with 8 bases that match TRBD1. Germline lookup yields CDR1 LGHDT and CDR2 YNNKEL (reference sequence). This CDR3 has 15 amino acids. CDR3 in DNA: TGTACCAGCAGCGGGACAGGATGGATGAACACTGAAGCTTTCTTT. Amino acid sequence: CTSSGTGWMNTEAFF.

The chain has TRBV7-6 and TRBJ2-3; tentatively, D is TRBD1 (5 bases). There are 15 residues in the CDR3. V lost 2 bases and J 4 bases, leaving 13 bases between the germline ends. Germline V gives CDR1 SGHVS, CDR2 FNYEAQ. As DNA, the CDR3 is TGTGCCAGCAGCTTAAAGGCAGGGCGGCCAGATACGCAGTATTTT. It translates to CASSLKAGRPDTQYF. Using reference TRBV7-6 and TRBJ2-3 for the parts outside the CDR3, the full variable domain is GAGVSQSPRYKVTKRGQDVALRCDPISGHVSLYWYRQALGQGPEFLTYFNYEAQQDKSGLPNDRFSAERPEGSISTLTIQRTEQRDSAMYRCASSLKAGRPDTQYFGPGTRLTVL.

The chain recombines TRBV3-1 with TRBJ1-2; D is uncertain. The germline CDR1 and CDR2 sequences are LGHDT and YNNKEL (reference sequence). Trimming took off 0 bases at V and 6 bases at J, with 14 bases between the two ends. The CDR3 loop spans 15 amino acids. CDR3 sequence (DNA): TGTGCCAGCAGCCAAGATCTTGTTGAGACCCATGGCTACACCTTC. Translated, it gives CASSQDLVETHGYTF.